The entry below describes one T cell receptor beta chain. These data belong to a study of PD-L1 blockade in urothelial cancer. Study as a whole: The study recovered a median of roughly 150,000 T cells per blood sample.

Some clones are missing from TCRdb's copy, which holds only in-frame ones; the method was immunoSEQ multiplex PCR. The table lists about 38,000 clones, approximately 90% of them singletons, with 1.5% to 2% in the top ten. The sample in question was PBMCs, obtained around atezolizumab (anti-PD-L1) treatment. This TCR was sampled from a man aged 55 to 70 with urothelial cancer.

CDR3 in DNA: TGTGCCAGCAGCCAAGTGTTCTCCGGGGGTCCCAAAAACATTCAGTACTTC. It encodes CASSQVFSGGPKNIQYF. The rearrangement uses TRBV4-2 and TRBJ2-4; D is possibly TRBD2 (6 bases). V was shortened by 1 base and J by 2 bases, with 15 bases between the two germline ends. This CDR3 contains 17 residues. Germline values: CDR1 LGHNA, CDR2 YNFKEQ.